In this sample, the clone carrying this TCR beta chain turned up once. The source of the sample is a study of blood T cell repertoires in COVID-19. Study in general: Sample material is recorded as cDNA or gDNA derived from T cells, B-cell-depleted T cells, or PBMCs.

CDR3 length equals 16 residues. Germline V gives CDR1 LGHNA, CDR2 YSLEER. Trimming removed 5 bases from V and 0 bases from J; junction bases left unmatched: 5. Method: immunoSEQ multiplex PCR; TCRdb's copy keeps in-frame clones and lacks some. Of 100,000 to 150,000 clones in the sample, roughly 88% were seen once. V gene TRBV4-3 combines with J gene TRBJ2-1; 9 bases map to TRBD2. This receptor was obtained from a man aged 45-65 years with acute or convalescent COVID-19. Sequencing input: peripheral blood. The CDR3 is CASSKHSGSSYNEQFF. The CDR3 coding sequence is TGCGCCAGCAGCAAACATAGCGGGAGCTCCTACAATGAGCAGTTCTTC.